This entry describes one T cell receptor (beta chain). This clonotype has a count of ten or more. The target of this receptor is not known. Per-base qualities were not stored, and no clone one base away is much larger. This entry comes from a study of T cell repertoires in cytomegalovirus infection (dated by TCRdb to about 2019). Some background on the complete study: Donor HLA type was relevant to the analysis, as public TCR beta signatures indicated carriage of CMV infection together with the matching HLA type.

The listed sequencing device is Illumina HiSeq 1500. The raw public data were reprocessed by TCRdb itself: fastp quality trimming at Q25, MiXCR clonotype calling, in-frame beta chains only. Rows matching on CDR3 protein sequence are summarized as one entry with the most common DNA and genes. A total of 310,000 or so distinct CDR3 sequences appear in this sample, under 20% of them only once. The ten most abundant clones make up around 12% of the sample. Overall study results and their limits: The ex vivo response was dominated by HLA-C-restricted CMV-specific TCR beta clonotypes, and the single most frequent clonotype in two of eight donors was supplied by these HLA-C-restricted clonotypes. In both this cohort and an independent cohort of some 380 donors, the cumulative frequency of public TCR beta family members distinguished carriers of CMV infection plus the relevant HLA type.

For CDR1 and CDR2, the germline V gene lists SGHTA and FQGNSA. Trimmed from V: 7 bases; trimmed from J: 2 bases; junction bases lacking a gene match: 11. Inclusive of the bounding cysteine and phenylalanine, the CDR3 is 15 residues long. Left in the record is the CDR3 DNA by itself, 45 bases read in frame from the first base. The rearranged chain carries TRBV7-2 and TRBJ2-7, with 7 bases in between that match TRBD2. Sequencing was performed on PBMCs. The TCR was taken from a human donor in good health (CMV status not recorded). Some clones in this sample may be carry-over from other donors' samples. The DNA sequence follows: TGTGCCAGCACGTTTGGTGCGGGAGCGACCTACGAGCAGTACTTC. Its product reads: CASTFGAGATYEQYF.